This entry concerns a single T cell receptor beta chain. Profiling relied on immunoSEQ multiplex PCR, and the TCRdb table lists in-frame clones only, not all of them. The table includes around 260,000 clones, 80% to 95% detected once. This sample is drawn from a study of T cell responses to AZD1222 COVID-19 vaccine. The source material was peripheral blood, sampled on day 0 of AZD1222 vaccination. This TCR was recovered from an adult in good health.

CDR3 sequence (DNA): TGTGCCAGCACCGACGAGGCCAGGGGGCAAGGCTACACCTTC. Translated, it gives CASTDEARGQGYTF. The chain joins TRBV6-5 to TRBJ1-2; TRBD1 agrees at 8 bases. This CDR3 is 14 amino acids long. The V segment lost 7 bases and the J segment 8 bases; nucleotides outside the gene matches: 12. Germline CDR1 and CDR2: MNHEY and SVGAGI.